This TCR beta chain was captured by sequencing in a study of OX40 agonist ivuxolimab in advanced cancers. Study summary: Head and neck, renal cell, melanoma or hepatocellular carcinoma were the cancers that dose-escalation patients had.

V lost 6 bases and J 1 base, leaving 12 bases between the germline ends. Germline loops: CDR1 MNHNS, CDR2 SASEGT. This CDR3 region has 14 residues. The method was immunoSEQ multiplex PCR; TCRdb's version includes in-frame clones alone and lacks a portion of them. The sample yields tens of thousands of clones, roughly 80% seen once. Specimen: CD4+ or CD8+ T cells sorted from blood, collected in a trial of the OX40 agonist ivuxolimab. The V and J genes are TRBV6-1 and TRBJ1-1; possibly TRBD1 for D (6 bases). The receptor's source is an adult with an advanced solid tumor such as melanoma, head and neck, liver or kidney cancer. The CDR3 DNA reads as TGTGCCAGCAGCGCCGACAGGACGAACACTGAAGCTTTCTTT. Its translation is CASSADRTNTEAFF.